This T cell receptor (beta chain) was found in a study of cytomegalovirus exposure and HLA in healthy donors. Study in general: A prior analysis found 117 million unique TCR beta sequences from 150 million to 200 million T cells.

V gave up 7 bases and J gave up 4 bases; unmatched junction bases: 12. CDR3 length: 14 residues. Germline loops: CDR1 SQVTM, CDR2 ANQGSEA. Primers: 60 Vbeta forward and 13 Jbeta reverse. Repertoires were generated with immunoSEQ multiplex PCR, while TCRdb's copy carries only in-frame clones and drops some. This table has 110,000 to 150,000 clones, over 60% appearing once. The receptor was derived from a woman aged 30 to 39 in good health and CMV-seronegative. This chain connects TRBV29-1 to TRBJ1-2, with 7 positions matching TRBD1. Sequenced: PBMCs. The CDR3 nucleotides read TGCAGCGCTATTCCTGACAGGGAGGTCTATGGCTACACCTTC. Its protein is CSAIPDREVYGYTF.